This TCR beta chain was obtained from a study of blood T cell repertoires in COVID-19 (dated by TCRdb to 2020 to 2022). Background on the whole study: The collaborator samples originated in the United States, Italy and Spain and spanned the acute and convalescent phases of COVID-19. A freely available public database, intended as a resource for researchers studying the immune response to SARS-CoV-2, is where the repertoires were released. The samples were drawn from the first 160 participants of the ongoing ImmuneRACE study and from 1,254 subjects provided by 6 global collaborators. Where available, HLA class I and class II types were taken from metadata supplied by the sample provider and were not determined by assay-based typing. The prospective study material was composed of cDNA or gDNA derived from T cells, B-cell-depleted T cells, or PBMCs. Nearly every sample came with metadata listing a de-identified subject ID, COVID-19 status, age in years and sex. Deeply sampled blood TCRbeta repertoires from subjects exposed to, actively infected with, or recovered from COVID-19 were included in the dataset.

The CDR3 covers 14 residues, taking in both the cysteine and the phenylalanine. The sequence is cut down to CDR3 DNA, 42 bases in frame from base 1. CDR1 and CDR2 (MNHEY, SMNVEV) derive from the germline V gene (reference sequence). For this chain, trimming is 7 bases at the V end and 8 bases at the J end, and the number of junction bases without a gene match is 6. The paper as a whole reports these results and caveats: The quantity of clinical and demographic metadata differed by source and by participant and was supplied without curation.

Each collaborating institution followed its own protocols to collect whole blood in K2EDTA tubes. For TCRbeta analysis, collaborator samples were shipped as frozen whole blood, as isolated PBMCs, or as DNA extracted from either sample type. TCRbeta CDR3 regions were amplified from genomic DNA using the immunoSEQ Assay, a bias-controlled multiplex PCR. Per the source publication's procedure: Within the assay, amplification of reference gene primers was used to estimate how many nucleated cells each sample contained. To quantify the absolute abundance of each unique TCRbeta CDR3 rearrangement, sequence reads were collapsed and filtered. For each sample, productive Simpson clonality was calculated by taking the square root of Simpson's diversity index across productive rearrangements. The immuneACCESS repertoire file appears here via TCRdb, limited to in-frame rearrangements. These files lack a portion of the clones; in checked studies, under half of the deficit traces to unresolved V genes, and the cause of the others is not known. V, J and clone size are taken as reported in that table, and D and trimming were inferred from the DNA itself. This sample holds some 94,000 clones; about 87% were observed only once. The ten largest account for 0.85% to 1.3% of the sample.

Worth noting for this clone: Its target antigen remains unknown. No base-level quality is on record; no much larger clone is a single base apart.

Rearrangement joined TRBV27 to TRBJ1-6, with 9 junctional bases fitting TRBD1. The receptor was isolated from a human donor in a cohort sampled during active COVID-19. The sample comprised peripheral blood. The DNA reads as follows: TGTGCCAGCACGCCACAGGGGGCGGATTCACCCCTCCACTTT. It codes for CASTPQGADSPLHF.